This section outlines one T cell receptor beta chain sequence together with its context. Antigen unknown. The CDR3 is 15 residues long. The germline V gene has CDR1 SGHAT and CDR2 FQNNGV. Trimming pared 6 bases from V and 0 bases from J, leaving 11 bases between. Sequencing was performed with immunoSEQ multiplex PCR; in TCRdb, only in-frame clones are kept and a portion is missing. The data show 1.5 million to 1.9 million clones, 95% to 99% seen once. This specimen belongs to a study of shared clonotypes between healthy human individuals. Regarding the study as a whole: For sorted subsets, rarefaction showed incomplete sequencing despite large depth. A small donor pool kept down the genetic and exposure-history diversity that was represented. Memory subsets generally showed smaller estimated richness than naive subsets did. Non-shared clonotypes had lower generation probabilities than clonotypes shared by all four sorted-subset donors.

The chain recombines TRBV11-2 with TRBJ2-2; TRBD1 or TRBD2 may be the D gene (5 bases each). The sequencing sample was made of naive CD4+ T cells sorted from blood. Subset in this sample: CD45RA+ positively selected. The receptor comes from a man aged 25 to 40 in good health. CDR3 residues: CASRMGPSNTGELFF. The CDR3 nucleotides read TGTGCCAGCAGAATGGGACCCTCGAACACCGGGGAGCTGTTTTTT.